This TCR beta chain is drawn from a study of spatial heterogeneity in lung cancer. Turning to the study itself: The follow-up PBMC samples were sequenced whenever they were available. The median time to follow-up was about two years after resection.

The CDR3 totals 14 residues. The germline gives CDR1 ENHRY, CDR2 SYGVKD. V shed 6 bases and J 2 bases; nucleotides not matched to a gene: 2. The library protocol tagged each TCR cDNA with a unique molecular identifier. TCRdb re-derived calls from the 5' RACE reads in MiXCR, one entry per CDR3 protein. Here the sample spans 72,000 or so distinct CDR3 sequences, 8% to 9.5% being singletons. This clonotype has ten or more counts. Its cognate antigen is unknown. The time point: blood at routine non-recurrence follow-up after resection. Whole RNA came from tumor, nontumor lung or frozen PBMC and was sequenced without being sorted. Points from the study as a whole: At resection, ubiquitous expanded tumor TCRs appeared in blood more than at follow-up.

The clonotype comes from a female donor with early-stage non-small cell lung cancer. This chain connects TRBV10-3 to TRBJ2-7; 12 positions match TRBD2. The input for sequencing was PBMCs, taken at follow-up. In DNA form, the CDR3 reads TGTGCCATCAGGGGACTAGCGGGCACCTACGAGCAGTACTTC. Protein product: CAIRGLAGTYEQYF.